The sequence of this TCR beta chain was determined in a study of blood T cell repertoires in COVID-19. Study-wide context: From the United States, Italy and Spain came samples of acute and convalescent COVID-19.

Libraries were prepared by immunoSEQ multiplex PCR; TCRdb keeps only in-frame clonotypes and omits some of them. The data contain a few hundred thousand clones, around 86% of them seen just once; the ten biggest clones take up 3% to 3.5%. V was cut by 4 bases and J by 0 bases, with 17 bases left in between. Germline CDR1 SGHRS, CDR2 YFSETQ. The CDR3 loop spans 16 amino acids. The chain joins TRBV5-1 to TRBJ2-7; possible D gene TRBD2, 6 bases. The sequence was collected from a man between 60 and 75 years old with acute or convalescent COVID-19. Sequenced sample: peripheral blood. The CDR3 spells CASSPKSRGDSYEQYF. The CDR3 region has the DNA TGCGCCAGCAGCCCGAAATCTCGCGGGGACTCCTACGAGCAGTACTTC.